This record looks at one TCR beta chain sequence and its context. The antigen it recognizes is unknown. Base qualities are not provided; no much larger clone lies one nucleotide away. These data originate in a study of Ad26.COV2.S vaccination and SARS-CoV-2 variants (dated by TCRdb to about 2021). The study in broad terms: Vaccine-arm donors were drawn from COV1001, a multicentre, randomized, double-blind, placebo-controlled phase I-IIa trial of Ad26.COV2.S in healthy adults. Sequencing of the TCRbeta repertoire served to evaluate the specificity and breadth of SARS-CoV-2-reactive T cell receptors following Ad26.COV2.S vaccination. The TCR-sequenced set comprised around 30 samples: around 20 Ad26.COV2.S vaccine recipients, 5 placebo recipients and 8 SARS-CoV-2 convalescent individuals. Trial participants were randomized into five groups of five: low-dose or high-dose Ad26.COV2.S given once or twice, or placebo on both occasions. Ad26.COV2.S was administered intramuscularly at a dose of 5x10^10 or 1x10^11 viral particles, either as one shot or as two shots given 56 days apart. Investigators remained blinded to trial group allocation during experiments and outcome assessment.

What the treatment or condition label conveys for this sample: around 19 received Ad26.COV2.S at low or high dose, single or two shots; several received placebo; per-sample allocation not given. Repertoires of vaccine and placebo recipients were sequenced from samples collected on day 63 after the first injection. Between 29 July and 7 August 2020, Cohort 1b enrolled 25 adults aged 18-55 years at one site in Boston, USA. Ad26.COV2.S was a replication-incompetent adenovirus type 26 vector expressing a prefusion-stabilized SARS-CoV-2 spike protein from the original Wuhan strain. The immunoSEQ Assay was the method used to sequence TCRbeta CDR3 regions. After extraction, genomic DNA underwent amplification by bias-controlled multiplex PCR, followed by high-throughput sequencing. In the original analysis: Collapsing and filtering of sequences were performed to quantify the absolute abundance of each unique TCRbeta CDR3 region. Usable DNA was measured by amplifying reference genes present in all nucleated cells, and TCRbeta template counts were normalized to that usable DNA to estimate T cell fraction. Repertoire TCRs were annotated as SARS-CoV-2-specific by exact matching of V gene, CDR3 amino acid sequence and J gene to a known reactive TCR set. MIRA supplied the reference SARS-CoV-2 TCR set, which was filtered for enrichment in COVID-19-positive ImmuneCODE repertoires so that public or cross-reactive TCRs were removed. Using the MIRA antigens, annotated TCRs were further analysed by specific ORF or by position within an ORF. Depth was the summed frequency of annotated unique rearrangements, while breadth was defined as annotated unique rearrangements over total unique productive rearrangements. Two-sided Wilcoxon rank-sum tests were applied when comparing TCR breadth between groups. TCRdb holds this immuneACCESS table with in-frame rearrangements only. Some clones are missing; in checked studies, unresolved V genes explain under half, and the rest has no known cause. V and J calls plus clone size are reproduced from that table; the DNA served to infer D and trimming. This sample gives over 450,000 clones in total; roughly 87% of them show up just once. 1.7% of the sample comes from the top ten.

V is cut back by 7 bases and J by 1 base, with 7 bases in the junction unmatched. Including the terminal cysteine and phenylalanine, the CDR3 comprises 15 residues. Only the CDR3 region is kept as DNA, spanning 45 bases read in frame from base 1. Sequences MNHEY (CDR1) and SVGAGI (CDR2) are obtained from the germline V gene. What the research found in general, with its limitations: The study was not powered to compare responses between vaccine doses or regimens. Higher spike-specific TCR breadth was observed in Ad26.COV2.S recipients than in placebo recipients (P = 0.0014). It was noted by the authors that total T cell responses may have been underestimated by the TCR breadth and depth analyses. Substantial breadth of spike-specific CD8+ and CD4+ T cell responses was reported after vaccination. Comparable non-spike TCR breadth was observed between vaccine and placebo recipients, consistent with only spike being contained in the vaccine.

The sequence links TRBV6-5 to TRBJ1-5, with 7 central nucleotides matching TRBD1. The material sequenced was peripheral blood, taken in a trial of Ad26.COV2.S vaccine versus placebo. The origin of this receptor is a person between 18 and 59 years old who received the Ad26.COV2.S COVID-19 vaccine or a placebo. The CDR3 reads CASNNRDSSNQPQHF. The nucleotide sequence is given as TGTGCCAGCAACAACCGGGACAGCAGCAATCAGCCCCAGCATTTT.